This record covers a single T cell receptor (beta chain). Antigen: not known. This record comes from a study of T-cell reconstitution after alpha-beta-depleted transplantation in children. Findings and caveats of the study: Reported findings indicate that, about two months after transplant, alpha-beta T cells came from several hundred expanded clones, which were derived from non-depleted graft cells. Elevated TCRbeta diversity at day 60 was traced, in some patients, to surviving recipient T cells and thymic progenitors. A year post-transplant, T-cell counts and diversity derived mostly from newly produced T cells.

This CDR3 region has 18 residues. J was trimmed by 0 bases and V by 0 bases; bases with no gene match: 10. CDR1 and CDR2 (germline): ENHRY, SYGVKD. This sample's TCRbeta library carried unique molecular identifier barcodes. One entry per CDR3 protein results from TCRdb running MiXCR on the PCR reads. This sample carries approximately 630,000 distinct CDR3 sequences, around 14% of them seen once, and the ten largest clones take 0.79%. The sample was PBMCs, taken before TCRalphabeta/CD19-depleted stem cell transplant. The TCR comes from a girl aged 2-10 years with congenital amegakaryocytic thrombocytopenia, due to receive a stem cell transplant. The chain combines TRBV10-3 with TRBJ2-5; 7 bases fit TRBD2. The CDR3 DNA reads as TGTGCCATCAGTGAGTCTACTAGCGTGGAGCCCTACCAAGAGACCCAGTACTTC. As protein: CAISESTSVEPYQETQYF.